The clone carrying this T cell receptor beta chain appeared many times. The antigen is undetermined. To make TCR beta libraries, researchers used iRepertoire HTBI primers and Arm-PCR of CDR3 regions. TCRdb re-called the multiplex PCR reads through MiXCR, storing one row per CDR3 protein. The table shows about 400,000 distinct CDR3 sequences, with over 14% occurring only once. This record comes from a study of regulatory T cells in long-lasting Graves disease. Documented time point: newly diagnosed GD, antithyroid drugs for less than 3 months. The TCR library was made from RNA extracted from PBMCs. Patients hailed from an endocrinology department in Xi'an, China. This CDR3 region has 15 residues. Trimming took 4 bases from V and 4 from J, leaving 14 bases between them. Germline assignment: CDR1 SGHNT and CDR2 YYREEE (reference sequence). The study's findings and limits: Persistent Graves' patients showed reduced TCR diversity versus newly diagnosed patients. Peripheral blood was the sole material, not thyroid tissue.

This sample also belongs to another study, concerning T cells in Graves' hyperthyroidism and ophthalmopathy. That paper adds: Subjects aged 18 to 65 presented with newly diagnosed hyperthyroidism of less than 2 months' duration.

This TCR was sampled from a woman in her thirties or forties with Graves disease. Sequencing was performed on peripheral blood mononuclear cells (PBMCs), taken at new diagnosis, from a patient treated with antithyroid drugs. This rearrangement joins TRBV5-4 to TRBJ2-2, with D unresolved. The CDR3 DNA reads as TGTGCCAGCAGCACCGGCCTAGAAACCACCGGGGAGCTGTTTTTT. Protein: CASSTGLETTGELFF.